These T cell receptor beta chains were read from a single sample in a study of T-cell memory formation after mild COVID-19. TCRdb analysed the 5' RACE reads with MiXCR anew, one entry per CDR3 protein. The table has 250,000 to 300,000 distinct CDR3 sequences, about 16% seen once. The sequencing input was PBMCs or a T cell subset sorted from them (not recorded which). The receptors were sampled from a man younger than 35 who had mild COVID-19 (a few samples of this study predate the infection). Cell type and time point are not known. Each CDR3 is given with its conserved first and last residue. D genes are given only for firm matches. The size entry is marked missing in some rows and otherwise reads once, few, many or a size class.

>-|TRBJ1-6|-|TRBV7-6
CASSLAGTDLGGSPLHF
TGTGCCAGCAGCTTAGCTGGGACTGATCTCGGGGGTTCACCCCTCCACTTT
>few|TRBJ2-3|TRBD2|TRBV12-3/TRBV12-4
CASSLFSAGDTDTQYF
TGTGCCAGCAGTCTTTTTTCGGCGGGGGACACAGATACGCAGTATTTT
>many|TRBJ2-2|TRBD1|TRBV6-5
CASSYRDRGRGELFF
TGTGCCAGCAGTTATCGGGACAGGGGTCGCGGGGAGCTGTTTTTT
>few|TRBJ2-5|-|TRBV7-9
CASSTPGQQETQYF
TGTGCCAGCAGCACCCCGGGGCAGCAAGAGACCCAGTACTTC
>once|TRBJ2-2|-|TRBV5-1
CASSGGTPNTGELFF
TGCGCCAGCAGCGGCGGGACACCTAACACCGGGGAGCTGTTTTTT
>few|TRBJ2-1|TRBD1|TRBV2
CASTRQGSYNEQFF
TGTGCCAGCACTCGACAGGGCTCCTACAATGAGCAGTTCTTC
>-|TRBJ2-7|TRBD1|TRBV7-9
CASSGLQGRGEQYF
TGTGCCAGCAGCGGGCTACAGGGGAGAGGCGAGCAGTACTTC
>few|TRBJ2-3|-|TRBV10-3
CAISGTQPDTQYF
TGTGCCATCAGTGGTACCCAGCCAGATACGCAGTATTTT
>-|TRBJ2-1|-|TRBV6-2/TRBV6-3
CASSSGAGEQFF
TGTGCCAGCAGTTCAGGGGCGGGTGAGCAGTTCTTC
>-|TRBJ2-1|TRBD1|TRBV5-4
CASTGTGRSYNEQFF
TGTGCCAGCACCGGGACAGGGAGGTCCTACAATGAGCAGTTCTTC
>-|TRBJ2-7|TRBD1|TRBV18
CASSAVQGVSYEQYF
TGTGCCAGCTCAGCCGTACAGGGGGTTTCCTACGAGCAGTACTTC
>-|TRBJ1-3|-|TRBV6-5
CASAPLPGSSGNTIYF
TGTGCCAGCGCCCCCCTCCCAGGGTCCTCTGGAAACACCATATATTTT
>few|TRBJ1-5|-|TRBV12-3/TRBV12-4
CASSLGIRSNQPQHF
TGTGCCAGCAGTTTAGGGATCAGAAGCAATCAGCCCCAGCATTTT
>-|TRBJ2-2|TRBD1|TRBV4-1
CASKPGQGAPGELFF
TGCGCCAGCAAGCCGGGACAGGGTGCCCCCGGGGAGCTGTTTTTT
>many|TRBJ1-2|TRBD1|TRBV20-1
CSAPRLGSGGDYGYTF
TGCAGTGCTCCTCGACTCGGGTCAGGGGGCGACTATGGCTACACCTTC
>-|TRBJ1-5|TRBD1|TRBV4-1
CASSPKPQRTGDNHPQHF
TGCGCCAGCAGCCCCAAGCCCCAGAGGACAGGGGATAATCATCCCCAGCATTTT
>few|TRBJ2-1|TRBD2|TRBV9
CASSVASGGTNEQFF
TGTGCCAGCAGCGTAGCTAGCGGCGGGACCAATGAGCAGTTCTTC
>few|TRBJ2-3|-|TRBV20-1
CSARDHVSTDTQYF
TGCAGCGCCCGGGACCACGTTAGCACAGATACGCAGTATTTT
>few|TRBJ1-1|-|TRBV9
CASSVGPPNTEAFF
TGTGCCAGCAGCGTGGGGCCCCCGAACACTGAAGCTTTCTTT
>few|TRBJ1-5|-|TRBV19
CASSKWEGQPQHF
TGTGCCAGCAGTAAGTGGGAGGGACAGCCCCAGCATTTT
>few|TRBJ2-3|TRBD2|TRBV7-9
CASSPRTSGLTDTQYF
TGTGCCAGCAGCCCCCGGACTAGCGGACTCACAGATACGCAGTATTTT
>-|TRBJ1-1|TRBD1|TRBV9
CASSASRDRGLNTEAFF
TGTGCCAGCAGCGCGTCCCGGGACAGGGGACTGAACACTGAAGCTTTCTTT
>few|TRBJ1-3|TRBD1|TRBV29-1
CSVVYAWTGDGNTIYF
TGCAGCGTTGTTTACGCTTGGACAGGGGATGGAAACACCATATATTTT
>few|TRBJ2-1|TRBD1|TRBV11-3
CASSATRTGDNEQFF
TGTGCCAGCAGCGCGACTAGGACAGGGGACAATGAGCAGTTCTTC
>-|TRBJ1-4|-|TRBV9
CASARAPDEKLFF
TGTGCCAGCGCCCGGGCCCCCGATGAAAAACTGTTTTTT
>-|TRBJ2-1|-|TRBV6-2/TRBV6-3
CASPRSPSGLVDEQFF
TGTGCCAGCCCGCGTTCTCCTTCAGGGTTGGTCGATGAGCAGTTCTTC
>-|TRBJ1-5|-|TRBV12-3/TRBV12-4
CASSSGATNQPQHF
TGTGCCAGCAGTTCCGGGGCAACCAATCAGCCCCAGCATTTT
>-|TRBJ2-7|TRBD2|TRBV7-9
CASSSTSGAYEQYF
TGTGCCAGCAGCTCTACTAGCGGGGCCTACGAGCAGTACTTC
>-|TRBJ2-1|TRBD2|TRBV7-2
CASSPASGAYNEQFF
TGTGCCAGCAGCCCCGCCAGCGGGGCCTACAATGAGCAGTTCTTC
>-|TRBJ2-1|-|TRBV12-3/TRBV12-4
CASSLDPARVHEQFF
TGTGCCAGCAGTTTAGACCCCGCCAGGGTGCATGAGCAGTTCTTC
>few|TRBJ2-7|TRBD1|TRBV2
CASKPGQAYEQYF
TGTGCCAGCAAACCGGGACAGGCCTACGAGCAGTACTTC
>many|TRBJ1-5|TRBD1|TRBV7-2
CASSFDRGQQPQHF
TGTGCCAGCAGCTTCGACAGGGGACAACAGCCCCAGCATTTT
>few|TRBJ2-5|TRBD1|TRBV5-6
CASRETGGRETQYF
TGTGCCAGCAGAGAGACAGGGGGCAGGGAGACCCAGTACTTC
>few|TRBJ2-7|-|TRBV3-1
CASSQVKGRATSYEQYF
TGTGCCAGCAGCCAAGTCAAGGGCAGGGCAACCTCCTACGAGCAGTACTTC
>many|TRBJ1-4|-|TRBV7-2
CASSPLHLRGEKLFF
TGTGCCAGCAGCCCGTTACACCTCCGAGGGGAAAAACTGTTTTTT
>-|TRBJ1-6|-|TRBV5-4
CAIHREVGSPLHF
TGTGCCATCCACAGGGAGGTGGGTTCACCCCTCCACTTT
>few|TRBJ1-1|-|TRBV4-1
CASSQDRLEAFF
TGCGCCAGCAGCCAAGACAGGCTTGAGGCTTTCTTT
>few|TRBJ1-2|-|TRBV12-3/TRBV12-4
CASSQQGLGYTF
TGTGCCAGCAGTCAACAGGGTCTGGGCTACACCTTC
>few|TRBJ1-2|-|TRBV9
CASSDPTDHYGYTF
TGTGCCAGCAGCGACCCGACAGATCACTATGGCTACACCTTC
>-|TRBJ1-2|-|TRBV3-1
CASSPQGRYGYTF
TGTGCCAGCAGCCCACAGGGACGCTATGGCTACACCTTC
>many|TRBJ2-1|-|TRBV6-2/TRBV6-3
CASSYTISYNEQFF
TGTGCCAGCAGTTATACTATCTCCTACAATGAGCAGTTCTTC
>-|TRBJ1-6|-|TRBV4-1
CASTLTRGSPLHF
TGCGCCAGCACCCTCACACGGGGTTCACCCCTCCACTTT
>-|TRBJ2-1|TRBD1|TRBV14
CASSLTGTGGYNEQFF
TGTGCCAGCAGCCTCACCGGGACAGGGGGATACAATGAGCAGTTCTTC
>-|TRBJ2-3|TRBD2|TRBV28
CASTAVSGSTDTQYF
TGTGCCAGCACCGCAGTTAGCGGGTCCACAGATACGCAGTATTTT
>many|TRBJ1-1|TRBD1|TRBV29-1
CSVWTGWMNTEAFF
TGCAGCGTCTGGACAGGGTGGATGAACACTGAAGCTTTCTTT
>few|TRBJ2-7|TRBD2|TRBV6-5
CASSPFGGSSYEQYF
TGTGCCAGCAGCCCCTTCGGGGGGTCCAGCTACGAGCAGTACTTC
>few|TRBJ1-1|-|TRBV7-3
CASSLSGETEAFF
TGTGCCAGCAGCTTATCGGGGGAAACTGAAGCTTTCTTT
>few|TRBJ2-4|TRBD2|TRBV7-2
CASSSRTSGNIQYF
TGTGCCAGCAGCTCCCGGACTAGCGGAAACATTCAGTACTTC
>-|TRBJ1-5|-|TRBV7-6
CASSLGTPGAGQPQHF
TGTGCCAGCAGCTTAGGGACCCCCGGGGCGGGTCAGCCCCAGCATTTT
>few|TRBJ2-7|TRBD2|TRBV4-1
CASSQAAPAGGTYEQYF
TGCGCCAGCAGCCAAGCCGCTCCGGCGGGGGGTACCTACGAGCAGTACTTC
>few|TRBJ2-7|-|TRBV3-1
CASSQEGVGSYEQYF
TGTGCCAGCAGCCAAGAGGGGGTCGGCTCCTACGAGCAGTACTTC